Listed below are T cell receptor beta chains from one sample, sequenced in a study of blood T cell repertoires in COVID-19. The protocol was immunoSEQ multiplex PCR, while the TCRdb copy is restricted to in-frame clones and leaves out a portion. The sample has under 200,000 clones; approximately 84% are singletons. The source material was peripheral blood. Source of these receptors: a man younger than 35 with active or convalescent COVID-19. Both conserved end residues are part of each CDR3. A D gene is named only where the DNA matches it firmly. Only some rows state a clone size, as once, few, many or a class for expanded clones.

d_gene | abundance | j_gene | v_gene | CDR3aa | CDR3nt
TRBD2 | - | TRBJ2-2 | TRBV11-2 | CASSLSGTNTGELFF | TGTGCCAGCAGCTTAAGCGGGACCAACACCGGGGAGCTGTTTTTT
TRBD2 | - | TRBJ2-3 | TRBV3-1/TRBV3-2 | CASSQDGGLAIADTQYF | TGTGCCAGCAGCCAAGACGGGGGACTAGCTATTGCAGATACGCAGTATTTT
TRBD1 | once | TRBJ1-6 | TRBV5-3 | CARSPRDSRGNSPLHF | TGTGCCAGAAGCCCCAGGGACAGCAGGGGAAATTCACCCCTCCACTTT
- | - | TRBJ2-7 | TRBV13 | CASTKGQSGLREQYF | TGTGCCAGCACCAAAGGACAGTCAGGGCTTCGGGAGCAGTACTTC
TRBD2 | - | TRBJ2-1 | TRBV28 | CASRVAGGRYNEQFF | TGTGCCAGCAGAGTAGCGGGAGGGCGATACAATGAGCAGTTCTTC
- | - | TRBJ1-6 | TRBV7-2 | CASSLNRAGYSPLHF | TGTGCCAGCAGCTTAAATAGAGCAGGGTATTCACCCCTCCACTTT
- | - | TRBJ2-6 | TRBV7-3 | CASSLSRGGANVLTF | TGTGCCAGCAGCTTAAGTAGGGGGGGGGCCAACGTCCTGACTTTC
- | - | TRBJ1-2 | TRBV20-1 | CSASTGIRNYGYTF | TGCAGTGCTAGTACAGGGATTCGGAACTATGGCTACACCTTC
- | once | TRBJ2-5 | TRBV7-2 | CASSSTDPQYF | TGTGCCAGCAGCTCGACAGATCCCCAGTACTTC
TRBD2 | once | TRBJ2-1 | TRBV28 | CASSLTPSGSYNEQFF | TGTGCCAGCAGTTTAACACCTAGCGGCTCCTACAATGAGCAGTTCTTC
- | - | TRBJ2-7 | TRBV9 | CASSVEPGMPPEQYF | TGTGCCAGCAGCGTAGAACCGGGTATGCCCCCTGAGCAGTACTTC
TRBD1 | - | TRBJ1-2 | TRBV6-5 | CASIAPGGLVPGYTF | TGTGCCAGCATCGCTCCAGGGGGCCTCGTCCCTGGCTACACCTTC
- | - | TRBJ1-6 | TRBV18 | CASSPDRTNSPLHF | TGTGCCAGCTCACCAGACAGGACCAATTCACCCCTCCACTTT
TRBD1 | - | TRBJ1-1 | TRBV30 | CAWGDSGWTEAFF | TGTGCCTGGGGGGACAGCGGATGGACTGAAGCTTTCTTT
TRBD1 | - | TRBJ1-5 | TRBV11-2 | CASSRDRNQPQHF | TGTGCCAGCAGCCGGGACAGGAATCAGCCCCAGCATTTT
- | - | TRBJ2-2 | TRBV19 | CASKGHGDVGTGELFF | TGTGCCAGTAAGGGTCACGGGGATGTGGGCACCGGGGAGCTGTTTTTT
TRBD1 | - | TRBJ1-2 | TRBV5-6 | CASSLNRGRNGYTF | TGTGCCAGCAGCTTGAACAGGGGCAGGAATGGCTACACCTTC
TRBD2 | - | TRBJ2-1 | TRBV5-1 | CASKTQAGVSEQFF | TGCGCCAGCAAAACTCAAGCGGGGGTTAGTGAGCAGTTCTTC